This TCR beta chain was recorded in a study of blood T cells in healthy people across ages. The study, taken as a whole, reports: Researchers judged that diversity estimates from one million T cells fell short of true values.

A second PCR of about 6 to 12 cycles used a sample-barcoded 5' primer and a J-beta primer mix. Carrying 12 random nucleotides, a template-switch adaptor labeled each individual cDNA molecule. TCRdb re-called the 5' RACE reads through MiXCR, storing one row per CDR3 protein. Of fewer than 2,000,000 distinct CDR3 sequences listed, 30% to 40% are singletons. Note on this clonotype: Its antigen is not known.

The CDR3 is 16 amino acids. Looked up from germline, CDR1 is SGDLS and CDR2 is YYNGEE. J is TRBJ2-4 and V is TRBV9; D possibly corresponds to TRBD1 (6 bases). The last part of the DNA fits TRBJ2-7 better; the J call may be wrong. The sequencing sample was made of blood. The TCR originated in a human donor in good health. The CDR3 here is CASSVGGQGMRYEQYF. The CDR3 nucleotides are TGTGCCAGCAGCGTAGGAGGCCAGGGGATGAGGTACGAGCAGTACTTC.